This is a list of T cell receptor beta chains from one sample in a study of cytomegalovirus exposure and HLA in healthy donors. Method: immunoSEQ multiplex PCR; TCRdb's copy keeps in-frame clones and lacks some. This sample has roughly 150,000 clones, with approximately 71% found just once. Sequenced: PBMCs. These receptors all come from a man aged 25 to 45 in good health and CMV-seronegative. The CDR3 runs from the conserved cysteine through the conserved F or W. A D gene is named only where the DNA matches it firmly. A clone size is listed for some rows: how often the clone was seen (once, few, many), or a class if it is expanded.

cdr3_aa: CASSPFTSGWSEQFF
cdr3_nt: TGTGCCAGCAGTCCTTTTACTAGCGGGTGGTCTGAGCAGTTCTTC
clone_size: few
v_call: TRBV6-5
d_call: TRBD2
j_call: TRBJ2-1

cdr3_aa: CASSRGQASYEQYF
cdr3_nt: TGTGCCAGTAGTAGGGGACAGGCATCCTACGAGCAGTACTTC
clone_size: NA
v_call: TRBV19
d_call: TRBD1
j_call: TRBJ2-7

cdr3_aa: CASSVLSGYGYTF
cdr3_nt: TGTGCCAGCAGCGTACTATCGGGGTATGGCTACACCTTC
clone_size: NA
v_call: TRBV9
d_call: NA
j_call: TRBJ1-2

cdr3_aa: CASSGRGARSNQPQHF
cdr3_nt: TGTGCCAGCAGCGGCCGGGGGGCGAGGAGCAATCAGCCCCAGCATTTT
clone_size: NA
v_call: TRBV28
d_call: NA
j_call: TRBJ1-5

cdr3_aa: CASIIGGQGRNGYTF
cdr3_nt: TGTGCCAGCATTATTGGGGGACAGGGGAGGAATGGCTACACCTTC
clone_size: NA
v_call: TRBV6-4
d_call: TRBD1
j_call: TRBJ1-2

cdr3_aa: CASSISGFLSNTEAFF
cdr3_nt: TGTGCCAGCAGCATATCGGGGTTTTTATCGAACACTGAAGCTTTCTTT
clone_size: few
v_call: TRBV28
d_call: NA
j_call: TRBJ1-1

cdr3_aa: CASSPLGSQETQYF
cdr3_nt: TGTGCCAGCAGCCCATTGGGCAGCCAAGAGACCCAGTACTTC
clone_size: NA
v_call: TRBV7-6
d_call: NA
j_call: TRBJ2-5

cdr3_aa: CASRGDRGDQPQHF
cdr3_nt: TGTGCCAGCAGGGGGGACAGGGGAGATCAGCCCCAGCATTTT
clone_size: few
v_call: TRBV2
d_call: TRBD1
j_call: TRBJ1-5

cdr3_aa: CSVIRGTNYGYTF
cdr3_nt: TGCAGCGTTATCAGGGGGACTAACTATGGCTACACCTTC
clone_size: NA
v_call: TRBV29-1
d_call: TRBD1
j_call: TRBJ1-2

cdr3_aa: CSVELAATNEKLFF
cdr3_nt: TGCAGCGTTGAACTTGCGGCTACTAATGAAAAACTGTTTTTT
clone_size: few
v_call: TRBV29-1
d_call: NA
j_call: TRBJ1-4

cdr3_aa: CAIRPINRLAGVDNEQFF
cdr3_nt: TGTGCCATCAGACCAATCAATAGACTAGCGGGAGTGGACAATGAGCAGTTCTTC
clone_size: NA
v_call: TRBV10-3
d_call: TRBD2
j_call: TRBJ2-1

cdr3_aa: CASSLREDEQFF
cdr3_nt: TGTGCCAGCAGCTTGAGGGAAGATGAGCAGTTCTTC
clone_size: once
v_call: TRBV7-3
d_call: NA
j_call: TRBJ2-1

cdr3_aa: CASCRLGAGEGGEQFF
cdr3_nt: TGCGCCAGCTGCCGGTTAGGAGCGGGAGAAGGGGGTGAGCAGTTCTTC
clone_size: NA
v_call: TRBV5-1
d_call: TRBD2
j_call: TRBJ2-1

cdr3_aa: CASRTTPTGPYEQYF
cdr3_nt: TGCGCCAGCAGAACTACCCCCACCGGCCCCTACGAGCAGTACTTC
clone_size: NA
v_call: TRBV5-1
d_call: NA
j_call: TRBJ2-7

cdr3_aa: CASSSTGGGQETQYF
cdr3_nt: TGCGCCAGCAGCTCCACAGGGGGCGGGCAAGAGACCCAGTACTTC
clone_size: once
v_call: TRBV5-1
d_call: TRBD1
j_call: TRBJ2-5

cdr3_aa: CASSQLQGNYGYTF
cdr3_nt: TGCGCCAGCAGTCAGTTACAGGGCAACTATGGCTACACCTTC
clone_size: NA
v_call: TRBV23-1
d_call: NA
j_call: TRBJ1-2

cdr3_aa: CASSLGAGHLYF
cdr3_nt: TGTGCCAGCAGCTTAGGGGCAGGGCATCTGTACTTC
clone_size: NA
v_call: TRBV11-2
d_call: NA
j_call: TRBJ2-7

cdr3_aa: CASSPDGDIQYF
cdr3_nt: TGCGCCAGCAGCCCAGACGGGGACATTCAGTACTTC
clone_size: NA
v_call: TRBV5-1
d_call: NA
j_call: TRBJ2-4

cdr3_aa: CASSIAGDRGRWEQYF
cdr3_nt: TGTGCCAGTAGTATAGCTGGGGACAGGGGGCGCTGGGAGCAGTACTTC
clone_size: NA
v_call: TRBV19
d_call: TRBD1
j_call: TRBJ2-7

cdr3_aa: CASSLVLAGIHEQYF
cdr3_nt: TGTGCCAGCAGCTTAGTACTAGCGGGAATCCACGAGCAGTACTTC
clone_size: few
v_call: TRBV13
d_call: TRBD2
j_call: TRBJ2-7